This TCR beta chain was captured by sequencing in a study of shared clonotypes between healthy human individuals. Sequencing used immunoSEQ multiplex PCR; TCRdb keeps in-frame clones, though not all of them. The repertoire has about 980,000 clones, approximately 80% of them found once; the top ten carry nearly 1.5%. CDR3 length: 15 amino acids. The ends lost 3 bases at V and 0 bases at J; junction bases unmatched: 3. Germline V gene lookup returns CDR1 MNHEY and CDR2 SMNVEV (reference sequence). The TCR originated in a man in his late teens or twenties in good health. The sequenced sample was memory CD4+ T cells sorted from blood. This sample's subset: CD45RA-negative fraction. The chain employs TRBV27 and TRBJ2-7, with 9 positions matching TRBD1. For the CDR3, the DNA is TGTGCCAGCAGTTTGACAGGGGGGACCTCCTACGAGCAGTACTTC. Amino acids: CASSLTGGTSYEQYF.